One sample yielded the 11 T cell receptor beta chains listed below, sequenced in a study of a mutant IDH1 vaccine in newly diagnosed glioma (dated by TCRdb to the early 2020s). The sample's time point label, in plain terms: week 35, safety follow-up. Each vaccine dose was 300 ug of a 20-mer mutant IDH1 peptide in Montanide, given subcutaneously with topical imiquimod. The method behind the library was the immunoSEQ multiplex PCR assay. TCRdb retrieved this table from immuneACCESS and kept in-frame rearrangements only. Not all clones are present; in checked studies, unresolved V genes account for under half, and no reason is known for the remainder. This sample comprises tens of thousands of clones, more than 75% of them detected only once. The ten biggest clones cover about 2% of the sample. Their recognized antigens are unknown. Sequenced here: PBMCs, sampled from a glioma patient whose treatment included an IDH1 peptide vaccine. These TCRs come from a man aged 25-45 years with glioma.

The table lists this clone with a count of one. This rearrangement joins TRBV5-6 to TRBJ2-7; TRBD2 might be the D (5 bases). This CDR3 contains 14 residues. The ends were cut back, 1 base at V and 2 bases at J, with 10 bases in the middle. From germline, CDR1 is SGHDT and CDR2 YYEEEE. The DNA of the CDR3 is TGTGCCAGCAGCTTGTCTCGGGGAGCCTACGAGCAGTACTTC. Translating it yields CASSLSRGAYEQYF.

This rearrangement joins TRBV27 to TRBJ2-7; D unclear. V was cut by 5 bases and J by 10 bases, with 18 bases left in between. The CDR3 runs 13 residues. Germline values: CDR1 MNHEY, CDR2 SMNVEV (reference sequence). CDR3 nucleotides: TGTGCCAGCAGTCCTAGTTCACTTGCTAGTCAGTACTTC. It encodes CASSPSSLASQYF.

The genes are TRBV27 and TRBJ1-6; D may be TRBD1 (6 bases). Germline lookup yields CDR1 MNHEY and CDR2 SMNVEV (reference sequence). Trimming pared 2 bases from V and 10 bases from J, leaving 12 bases between. The CDR3 length is 14 residues. The CDR3 spells CASSLQGGGSPLHF. The CDR3 nucleotides are TGTGCCAGCAGTTTACAGGGTGGGGGCTCACCCCTCCACTTT.

The CDR3 spells CASSLGQGIVANEKLFF. CDR3 sequence (DNA): TGTGCCAGCAGCTTGGGGCAGGGGATCGTCGCTAATGAAAAACTGTTTTTT. The gene calls are TRBV7-9 and TRBJ1-4; D possibly corresponds to TRBD1 (6 bases). This CDR3 spans 17 amino acids. Germline V gives CDR1 SEHNR, CDR2 FQNEAQ (reference sequence). With 3 bases removed from V and 3 bases from J, the gap between germline ends came to 17 bases.

The chain has TRBV7-6 and TRBJ1-3; D is unresolved. Germline V gene lookup returns CDR1 SGHVS and CDR2 FNYEAQ. This CDR3 spans 15 amino acids. Trimming stripped 2 bases from V and 0 bases from J, with 8 bases between. CDR3 nucleotides: TGTGCCAGCAGCTTAACATTAAGCTCTGGAAACACCATATATTTT. Translated, it gives CASSLTLSSGNTIYF. Looking up the rest from reference TRBV7-6 and TRBJ1-3 gives the full variable domain: GAGVSQSPRYKVTKRGQDVALRCDPISGHVSLYWYRQALGQGPEFLTYFNYEAQQDKSGLPNDRFSAERPEGSISTLTIQRTEQRDSAMYRCASSLTLSSGNTIYFGEGSWLTVV.

The gene calls are TRBV5-8 and TRBJ1-4; no clear D. Germline lookup yields CDR1 SGHTS and CDR2 YDEGEE. V shed 4 bases and J shed 7 bases, with 8 bases lying between them. The CDR3 extends over 12 amino acids. CDR3 in amino acids: CASSPPGEKLFF. The CDR3 DNA sequence: TGTGCCAGCAGCCCCCCCGGTGAAAAACTGTTTTTT.

The chain recombines TRBV30 with TRBJ2-7; 11 positions agree with TRBD2. Germline CDR1 and CDR2: GTSNPN and SVGIG (reference sequence). The J segment lost 3 bases and the V segment lost 1 base, leaving 5 bases of the junction unmatched. CDR3 length: 15 amino acids. The CDR3 DNA follows: TGTGCCTGGAGTGGCGTTGGGACTAGCGGCTACGAGCAGTACTTC. Its protein product is CAWSGVGTSGYEQYF.

The chain joins TRBV19 to TRBJ1-4; D may be TRBD1 (5 bases). The CDR3 consists of 16 residues. Looked up from germline, CDR1 is LNHDA and CDR2 is SQIVND (reference sequence). V was cut by 2 bases and J by 2 bases, with 12 bases left in between. The CDR3 bases are TGTGCCAGTAGTATACCCGGGGGTTCGACTAATGAAAAACTGTTTTTT. Amino acid sequence: CASSIPGGSTNEKLFF. The variable domain in full, with the rest retrieved from reference TRBV19 and TRBJ1-4, is DGGITQSPKYLFRKEGQNVTLSCEQNLNHDAMYWYRQDPGQGLRLIYYSQIVNDFQKGDIAEGYSVSREKKESFPLTVTSAQKNPTAFYLCASSIPGGSTNEKLFFGSGTQLSVL.

The chain recombines TRBV6-5 with TRBJ2-7; 10 bases agree with TRBD2. Looked up from germline, CDR1 is MNHEY and CDR2 is SVGAGI. V shed 4 bases, J shed 2 bases, and the junction held 5 bases outside the gene matches. The CDR3 is 15 residues long. The CDR3 DNA is TGTGCCAGCAGTTTCGGACTAGCGGAAACCTACGAGCAGTACTTC. It encodes CASSFGLAETYEQYF.

The chain has TRBV28 and TRBJ1-5; tentative D call: TRBD1 (5 bases). The germline CDR1 and CDR2 sequences are MDHEN and SYDVKM. V shed 7 bases and J shed 4 bases, with 8 bases lying between them. CDR3 length: 12 amino acids. CDR3 amino acids: CASTQENQPQHF. The CDR3 DNA sequence: TGTGCCAGCACACAGGAGAATCAGCCCCAGCATTTT.

The chain is built from TRBV10-3 and TRBJ1-6; D perhaps matches TRBD1 (6 bases). Germline V gene sequence: CDR1 ENHRY, CDR2 SYGVKD. The V end lost 4 bases, the J end lost 6 bases, and 16 bases lay between the germline ends. The CDR3 totals 16 residues. Written as DNA, the CDR3 is TGTGCCATCAGTGCCGGGGGCGCGAAGAGTAATTCACCCCTCCACTTT. As protein: CAISAGGAKSNSPLHF.